The clone carrying this T cell receptor (beta chain) was counted many times. The sample originates from a study of T cells after yellow fever vaccination. For TCR, cDNA came from 5'RACE template switching, which added a universal primer site and UMIs. A single record per CDR3 protein comes from TCRdb applying MiXCR to the 5' RACE reads. Of 150,000 to 200,000 distinct CDR3 sequences detected, around 7.3% appear once; the ten largest clones hold around 2.3%. This TCR was sampled from a man aged 18 to 30 who received the YFV17D yellow fever vaccine. This sample comprised CD4+ T cells sorted from PBMCs, obtained 5 to 6 days after the first yellow fever vaccination.

DNA for the CDR3: TGTGCCAGCCAAAAGAGGACAGATACGCAGTATTTT. This codes for CASQKRTDTQYF. The chain combines TRBV6-1 with TRBJ2-3; no firm D call. The germline gives CDR1 MNHNS, CDR2 SASEGT. The CDR3 loop spans 12 amino acids. Trimming took off 8 bases at V and 3 bases at J, with 9 bases between the two ends.